The rows below give T cell receptor beta chains drawn from one sample of a study of brain T cells in children with intractable seizures. Libraries were prepared by immunoSEQ multiplex PCR; TCRdb keeps only in-frame clonotypes and omits some of them. The sample lists more than 40,000 clones, 75% to 95% occurring once. Sequenced material: peripheral blood, taken at surgery. The source is a girl between 2 and 10 years old with tuberous sclerosis and intractable seizures. CDR3s include the opening cysteine and the closing phenylalanine or tryptophan. The D gene is left open where the match is weak. Only part of the rows carry a size: once, few, many, or a class if the clone is expanded.

TRBJ2-4 . 17 TRBV7-9 . TGTGCCAGCAGCTTAAGGTGCAGGAGAGTAGCCAAAAACATTCAGTACTTC CASSLRCRRVAKNIQYF
TRBJ1-4 . 12 TRBV29-1 . TGCGCCCGAAGAAAGGGAAGGGAAAAACTGTTTTTT CARRKGREKLFF
TRBJ1-1 TRBD1 15 TRBV19 . TGTGCCAGTAGTCCTGAATCAGGGGGCGGCACTGAAGCTTTCTTT CASSPESGGGTEAFF
TRBJ1-2 TRBD1 14 TRBV6-5 . TGTGCCAGCAGTTACAGGGGGCAGTACTATGGCTACACCTTC CASSYRGQYYGYTF
TRBJ1-1 . 16 TRBV7-9 few TGTGCCAGCAGCTTATTTTGGGGGATGTGGAACACTGAAGCTTTCTTT CASSLFWGMWNTEAFF
TRBJ1-1 TRBD1 19 TRBV24-1 . TGTGCCACCAGTGATTCGGGATTGGGGACAGGGGACAAGAACACTGAAGCTTTCTTT CATSDSGLGTGDKNTEAFF
TRBJ2-5 TRBD2 15 TRBV7-9 . TGTGCCAGCCGAAGACTAGCGGGGGGCCGGGAGACCCAGTACTTC CASRRLAGGRETQYF
TRBJ2-5 . 15 TRBV5-1 . TGCGCCAGCAGCTTGGCCGCGGCAGCTCAAGAGACCCAGTACTTC CASSLAAAAQETQYF
TRBJ2-4 . 16 TRBV11-2 . TGTGCCAGCAGCTTAGTGGCGAGCGGGCGGAAAAACATTCAGTACTTC CASSLVASGRKNIQYF
TRBJ1-6 . 15 TRBV5-1 once TGCGCCAGCAGCTTGACCAGGGGTACTGGTTCACCCCTCCACTTT CASSLTRGTGSPLHF
TRBJ2-3 . 15 TRBV27 medium-sized TGTGCCAGCAGTTTCGGTGGCAGGTCAACAGATACGCAGTATTTT CASSFGGRSTDTQYF
TRBJ2-2 . 17 TRBV5-6 few TGTGCCAGCAGCTTGTTGAGTGGGGGCCTGGACACCGGGGAGCTGTTTTTT CASSLLSGGLDTGELFF
TRBJ1-4 TRBD1 15 TRBV10-2 . TGCGCCAGCACTTCCACAGGGGGCGCTGGGGAAAAACTGTTTTTT CASTSTGGAGEKLFF
TRBJ1-2 . 14 TRBV6-5 . TGTGCCAGCCCTGGGGGGGGAGGGATCTATGGCTACACCTTC CASPGGGGIYGYTF
TRBJ1-5 . 13 TRBV10-3 . TGTGCCATCAGTGAGTCGAGGAATCAGGCCCAGCATTTT CAISESRNQAQHF
TRBJ1-2 . 13 TRBV2 . TGTGCCAGCGGGGGGGGCTTATATTATGGCTACACCTTC CASGGGLYYGYTF
TRBJ2-1 TRBD1 13 TRBV30 . TGTGCCTGGAAAAGGGACAGGGTCAGCGAGCAGTTCTTC CAWKRDRVSEQFF
TRBJ2-2 TRBD2 18 TRBV11-2 . TGTGCCACCTCCCTGTCGAGCGGGGGTAGGACGAACACCGGGGAGCTGTTTTTT CATSLSSGGRTNTGELFF
TRBJ1-1 . 14 TRBV6-1 few TGTGCCAGCAGTGAAATGGTCGGGGGAACTGAAGCTTTCTTT CASSEMVGGTEAFF
TRBJ1-2 TRBD1 16 TRBV12-5 . TGTGCTAGTGGTTTGCTCGGGACAGGGGTTATCTATGGCTACACCTTC CASGLLGTGVIYGYTF
TRBJ1-5 . 14 TRBV14 . TGTGCCAGCAGCCCCGAGGGCGTTCAGCAGCCCCAGCATTTT CASSPEGVQQPQHF
TRBJ2-1 . 15 TRBV6-5 . TGTGCCAGCACCAAGACAGGACTCCCAGAAGATGAGCAGTTCTTC CASTKTGLPEDEQFF
TRBJ1-2 . 16 TRBV3-1/TRBV3-2 . TGTGCCAGCAGCCAAGATAGGTACCGGACTAACTATGGCTACACCTTC CASSQDRYRTNYGYTF
TRBJ1-2 . 14 TRBV5-6 . TGTGCCAGCAGCCTGGGGGGGAGCGGCTATGGCTACACCTTC CASSLGGSGYGYTF
TRBJ1-1 . 12 TRBV12-3/TRBV12-4 . TGTGCCAGCAGTCGACAGAACACTGAAGCTTTCTTT CASSRQNTEAFF
TRBJ1-5 . 14 TRBV30 . TGTGCCTGGAGCGATTTTTATCGCAATCAGCCCCAGCATTTT CAWSDFYRNQPQHF
TRBJ1-2 TRBD1 15 TRBV7-9 . TGTGCCAGCAGCTGGAGAGGGACAGGGGGCAGTGGCTACACCTTC CASSWRGTGGSGYTF
TRBJ2-7 . 14 TRBV30 . TGTGCCTGGAGTGTATTGAACGGGAACTACGAGCAGTACTTC CAWSVLNGNYEQYF
TRBJ2-5 . 14 TRBV5-4 once TGTGCCAGCACTAGAGGGCGGGCACAGGAGACCCAGTACTTC CASTRGRAQETQYF
TRBJ1-3 TRBD1 17 TRBV2 . TGTGCCAGCAGTGAGACAGGGGCTTTCCGGCCTGGAAACACCATATATTTT CASSETGAFRPGNTIYF
TRBJ1-1 . 13 TRBV29-1 . TGCAGCGTAGACAGTCACATGAACACTGAAGCTTTCTTT CSVDSHMNTEAFF
TRBJ2-2 TRBD2 15 TRBV7-9 once TGTGCCAGCAGCTTAAGGACTAGTCACACCGGGGAGCTGTTTTTT CASSLRTSHTGELFF
TRBJ1-1 . 14 TRBV2 . TGTGCCAGCAGTGCACAGGTAAGGGCAACTGAAGCTTTCTTT CASSAQVRATEAFF
TRBJ1-5 . 15 TRBV19 . TGTGCCAGTAGCCCAAGCAGGGGTGGCAATCAGCCCCAGCATTTT CASSPSRGGNQPQHF
TRBJ2-1 . 15 TRBV6-5 . TGTGCCAGCAGTCTTCTCCCACACGGAACGGATGAGCAGTTCTTC CASSLLPHGTDEQFF
TRBJ1-3 . 13 TRBV19 . TGTGCCAGTAGTATTGGTCCCGCCGGCACCATATATTTT CASSIGPAGTIYF
TRBJ1-4 TRBD1 13 TRBV30 . TGTGCCTGGCAGAGGGGGCCGAATGAAAAACTGTTTTTT CAWQRGPNEKLFF
TRBJ2-2 . 15 TRBV7-6 . TGTGCCAGCAGCCCCCTTGACCCTAGCACCGGGGAGCTGTTTTTT CASSPLDPSTGELFF
TRBJ1-5 . 14 TRBV24-1 . TGTGCCACCAGTGATTTGACAGGCAATCAGCCCCAGCATTTT CATSDLTGNQPQHF
TRBJ1-5 TRBD1 17 TRBV10-3 . TGTGCCATCAGTGATGCGGGACAGGGTTTGTCAGATCAGCCCCAGCATTTT CAISDAGQGLSDQPQHF
TRBJ2-2 TRBD1 13 TRBV6-5 . TGTGCCAGCAGGACAGGGCCGACCGGGGAGCTGTTTTTT CASRTGPTGELFF
TRBJ2-7 TRBD1 14 TRBV10-2 . TGCGCCAGCAGTGAGCAGGGACAGGGCTACGAGCAGTACTTC CASSEQGQGYEQYF
TRBJ2-3 TRBD2 16 TRBV9 . TGTGCCAGCAGCGCCCAGCCCGGACTAGCGAGTGATACGCAGTATTTT CASSAQPGLASDTQYF